The 16 T cell receptor beta chains given below trace back to one sample, sequenced in a study of blood T cell repertoires in COVID-19. TCRdb's copy holds only in-frame clones and misses some; the assay was immunoSEQ multiplex PCR. This sample yields 110,000 to 150,000 clones, of which around 86% are seen a single time; roughly 4.3% belongs to the top ten. The sequenced material came from PBMCs or T cells enriched from blood (not recorded which). Source of these receptors: a man aged 45 to 65 who had recovered from COVID-19.

This clone has a single count. The gene calls are TRBV18 and TRBJ1-2; 9 bases fit TRBD1. V gave up 2 bases and J gave up 3 bases; unmatched junction bases: 4. Looked up from germline, CDR1 is KGHSH and CDR2 is LQKENI. This CDR3 is built from 15 residues. The CDR3 DNA follows: TGTGCCAGCTCACCAAGGACAGGGGATCACTATGGCTACACCTTC. Translated, it gives CASSPRTGDHYGYTF.

The chain joins TRBV5-1 to TRBJ1-5; D perhaps matches TRBD1 (6 bases). Germline V gene lookup returns CDR1 SGHRS and CDR2 YFSETQ. The V and J ends lost 0 bases and 4 bases respectively, with 11 bases between them. The CDR3 totals 15 residues. CDR3 nucleotide sequence: TGCGCCAGCAGCTTGGGTCAGGGGTCGAATCAGCCCCAGCATTTT. The encoded protein is CASSLGQGSNQPQHF.

V usage is TRBV7-3 and J usage is TRBJ1-1; D remains ambiguous. CDR1 is SGHTA, CDR2 FQGTGA, per germline. Between the trimmed V and J ends, which lost 0 bases and 0 bases, there was a span of 11 bases. This CDR3 has 16 amino acids. In DNA, the CDR3 is TGTGCCAGCAGCTTAACGTTCACAGACCTGAACACTGAAGCTTTCTTT. Translating gives CASSLTFTDLNTEAFF.

This sequence joins TRBV5-4 and TRBJ2-1; 10 bases are a match to TRBD1. Germline V lookup: CDR1 SGHNT, CDR2 YYREEE (reference sequence). This CDR3 spans 14 amino acids. The trim removed 4 bases at V and 8 bases at J, leaving 6 bases unmatched. For the CDR3, the DNA is TGTGCCAGCAGCGTACCGACAGGGGGCGATGAGCAGTTCTTC. It translates to CASSVPTGGDEQFF. Complete variable domain (other parts from reference TRBV5-4 and TRBJ2-1): ETGVTQSPTHLIKTRGQQVTLRCSSQSGHNTVSWYQQALGQGPQFIFQYYREEENGRGNFPPRFSGLQFPNYSSELNVNALELDDSALYLCASSVPTGGDEQFFGPGTRLTVL.

This clone was observed a single time. V is TRBV30 and J is TRBJ2-5; no firm D call. V was trimmed by 0 bases and J by 5 bases, leaving 10 bases between them. Germline V gene sequence: CDR1 GTSNPN, CDR2 SVGIG (reference sequence). CDR3 length: 13 residues. Written as DNA, the CDR3 is TGTGCCTGGAGTGTAACCCCCCGGGAGACCCAGTACTTC. Encoded protein: CAWSVTPRETQYF.

The chain couples TRBV3-1 (or the pseudogene TRBV3-2) to TRBJ1-4, with TRBD1 matching over 9 bases. CDR1 is LGHDT and CDR2 is YNNKEL in the germline V gene (reference sequence). The CDR3 spans 14 residues. After removal of 1 base from V and 10 bases from J, the junction contained 4 bases not matched to a gene. CDR3 protein: CASSQGTGEAKLFF. The CDR3 coding sequence is TGTGCCAGCAGCCAAGGGACAGGGGAAGCAAAACTGTTTTTT.

This clone was observed once. The rearrangement joins TRBV30 to TRBJ1-1, with TRBD1 matching 9 bases. This CDR3 is 16 amino acids long. Per the germline V gene, CDR1 is GTSNPN and CDR2 is SVGIG (reference sequence). V lost 2 bases and J lost 1; bases outside the gene matches: 8. The CDR3 DNA reads TGTGCCTGGAGTTTCTACAGGGGGCCTCGGAACACTGAAGCTTTCTTT. It translates to CAWSFYRGPRNTEAFF.

The chain couples TRBV5-4 to TRBJ1-5, with unresolved D. Germline V CDR1 and CDR2: SGHNT, YYREEE (reference sequence). CDR3 length: 15 residues. Deletions cut 0 bases from V and 3 bases from J, with 10 bases between. This CDR3 is CASSLVPGANQPQHF. CDR3 bases: TGTGCCAGCAGCTTGGTTCCCGGAGCCAATCAGCCCCAGCATTTT. Full variable domain (missing parts from reference TRBV5-4 and TRBJ1-5): ETGVTQSPTHLIKTRGQQVTLRCSSQSGHNTVSWYQQALGQGPQFIFQYYREEENGRGNFPPRFSGLQFPNYSSELNVNALELDDSALYLCASSLVPGANQPQHFGDGTRLSIL.

This chain joins TRBV29-1 and TRBJ1-6; D is ambiguous. The germline V gene has CDR1 SQVTM and CDR2 ANQGSEA. Trimming took 0 bases from V and 9 from J, leaving 9 bases between them. The CDR3 is made up of 13 amino acids. The CDR3, as DNA: TGCAGCGTTGAAGATCTTCCCGGTTCACCCCTCCACTTT. This encodes CSVEDLPGSPLHF.

This rearrangement joins TRBV2 to TRBJ1-2; D is possibly TRBD1 (6 bases). V lost 6 bases and J 6 bases, leaving 11 bases between the germline ends. Germline values: CDR1 SNHLY, CDR2 FYNNEI. This CDR3 is built from 12 residues. The CDR3 loop reads CASSLQGDGYTF. The CDR3 DNA reads TGTGCCAGCAGCCTACAGGGAGATGGCTACACCTTC.

This clone showed up just a few times. The rearrangement joins TRBV11-2 to TRBJ1-1, with 8 bases that match TRBD1. The germline gives CDR1 SGHAT, CDR2 FQNNGV. The trim removed 1 base at V and 9 bases at J, leaving 4 bases unmatched. The CDR3 has 13 residues. The CDR3 DNA follows: TGTGCCAGCAGCTTAGGGGGACAGGCTCAAGCTTTCTTT. Translating gives CASSLGGQAQAFF.

The chain is built from TRBV6-2 or TRBV6-3 and TRBJ2-4, with 7 nucleotides matching TRBD2. Germline V gives CDR1 MNHEY, CDR2 SVGEGT. The J segment lost 0 bases and the V segment lost 2 bases, leaving 19 bases of the junction unmatched. This CDR3 is built from 21 residues. This CDR3 reads CASSYILSGPHLYLAKNIQYF. The CDR3 coding sequence is TGTGCCAGCAGTTACATCCTTAGCGGGCCACACTTGTATCTAGCCAAAAACATTCAGTACTTC.

The chain uses TRBV5-1 and TRBJ2-7; TRBD1 matches 8 bases. The CDR3 consists of 15 residues. The germline gives CDR1 SGHRS, CDR2 YFSETQ. The V and J ends lost 0 bases and 6 bases, in that order; junction bases with no gene match: 8. The CDR3 region is CASSLDPGTGLEQYF. The CDR3 DNA follows: TGCGCCAGCAGCTTGGACCCCGGGACAGGACTCGAGCAGTACTTC.

This clone occurred once. The V and J genes are TRBV2 and TRBJ1-2, with D unclear. V was shortened by 5 bases and J by 7 bases, with 11 bases between the two germline ends. Germline values: CDR1 SNHLY, CDR2 FYNNEI. CDR3 length: 12 amino acids. In DNA form, the CDR3 reads TGTGCCAGCAGTCAAGACTCGGGTGGCTACACCTTC. Protein sequence: CASSQDSGGYTF.

The chain joins TRBV5-4 to TRBJ2-3; TRBD2 is a possible D gene (6 bases). There are 14 residues in the CDR3. Per the germline V gene, CDR1 is SGHNT and CDR2 is YYREEE (reference sequence). Trimming cost V 4 bases and J 1 base, with 10 bases left between them. CDR3 nucleotides: TGTGCCAGCAGCCAAGAGCGGGGCACAGATACGCAGTATTTT. This translates into CASSQERGTDTQYF.

The rearrangement links TRBV24-1 to TRBJ2-7, with 11 bases fitting TRBD2. Germline CDR1 is KGHDR and CDR2 is SFDVKD. CDR3 size: 18 residues. The V segment lost 7 bases and the J segment 4 bases; nucleotides outside the gene matches: 17. The CDR3 sequence: CATSGGGSKTSGIYEQYF. The CDR3 DNA follows: TGTGCCACCAGCGGCGGGGGGTCAAAGACTAGCGGGATTTACGAGCAGTACTTC.